The sequence of this T cell receptor (beta chain) was determined in a study of OX40 agonist ivuxolimab in advanced cancers. Repertoires were generated with immunoSEQ multiplex PCR, while TCRdb's copy carries only in-frame clones and drops some. This table has about 49,000 clones, almost 90% appearing once. In its sample, this clone was seen once. The germline V gene has CDR1 DFQATT and CDR2 SNEGSKA (reference sequence). The CDR3 loop spans 10 amino acids. The sequences come from CD4+ or CD8+ T cells sorted from blood, collected in a trial of the OX40 agonist ivuxolimab. The chain joins TRBV20-1 to TRBJ2-1, with D unresolved. The sequence derives from an adult with an advanced solid tumor such as melanoma, head and neck, liver or kidney cancer. CDR3 sequence (DNA): TGCAGCGGAAAATACAATGAGCAGTTCTTC. It yields the protein CSGKYNEQFF.